The 17 T cell receptor beta chains reported below all come from one sample, sequenced in a study of OX40 agonist ivuxolimab in advanced cancers. Sequencing was performed with immunoSEQ multiplex PCR; in TCRdb, only in-frame clones are kept and a portion is missing. Among roughly 17,000 clones listed, roughly 75% were seen once. The sequences come from CD4+ or CD8+ T cells sorted from blood, collected in a trial of the OX40 agonist ivuxolimab. These receptors were collected from an adult with an advanced solid tumor such as melanoma, head and neck, liver or kidney cancer.

V and J are TRBV7-6 and TRBJ2-7; 7 bases line up with TRBD1. V lost 4 bases, J lost 0 bases, and 6 bases stayed unmatched. Germline values: CDR1 SGHVS, CDR2 FNYEAQ. The CDR3 is made up of 15 amino acids. CDR3 sequence (DNA): TGTGCCAGCAGCTCGTCCGGGACAGCCTCCTACGAGCAGTACTTC. It specifies CASSSSGTASYEQYF.

The chain couples TRBV10-2 to TRBJ2-2; 9 bases align to TRBD2. Germline trimming cut 6 bases from V and 6 bases from J; bases unmatched to any gene: 8. CDR3 length equals 15 residues. Germline V lookup: CDR1 WSHSY, CDR2 SAAADI. CDR3 sequence (DNA): TGCGCCAGCAGAGTAGCGGGAGATAGGGCCGGGGAGCTGTTTTTT. The encoded protein is CASRVAGDRAGELFF.

In its sample, this clone was seen a few times. The chain uses TRBV27 and TRBJ2-5, with 7 nucleotides matching TRBD1. With 5 bases clipped from V and 4 bases from J, the junction kept 10 bases outside the gene matches. This CDR3 is 15 amino acids long. Germline V gene lookup returns CDR1 MNHEY and CDR2 SMNVEV (reference sequence). Here the CDR3 DNA reads TGTGCCAGCAGTCCTGGGACAGCACACCGAGAGACCCAGTACTTC. It is translated as CASSPGTAHRETQYF.

This chain uses TRBV7-2 with TRBJ2-4; the D gene could be TRBD1 or TRBD2 (5 bases each). Germline V gives CDR1 SGHTA, CDR2 FQGNSA. The CDR3 contains 15 residues. V dropped 5 bases and J dropped 6 bases, with 17 bases sitting between them. The DNA for the CDR3 is TGTGCCAGCAGCCCTGGGGACCATGCGGGAAACATTCAGTACTTC. It codes for CASSPGDHAGNIQYF.

The chain uses TRBV7-9 and TRBJ1-5; TRBD1 might be the D (5 bases). The CDR3 spans 14 residues. Per germline, CDR1 SEHNR and CDR2 FQNEAQ (reference sequence). V shed 1 base and J shed 4 bases, with 8 bases lying between them. CDR3 in amino acids: CASSLGGWNQPQHF. The CDR3 DNA is TGTGCCAGCAGCTTAGGGGGGTGGAATCAGCCCCAGCATTTT.

CDR3 in DNA: TGTGCCAGCAGTTCAAGGGGGGGGACCAACTATGGCTACACCTTC. Encoded protein: CASSSRGGTNYGYTF. V gene TRBV28 combines with J gene TRBJ1-2; weak D call: TRBD1 (6 bases). Germline lookup yields CDR1 MDHEN and CDR2 SYDVKM. V was shortened by 4 bases and J by 2 bases, with 14 bases between the two germline ends. The CDR3 extends over 15 amino acids.

This clone was observed a few times. The CDR3 nucleotides are TGTGCCAGCAGCCCTCAGGGGGCTAACAATCAGCCCCAGCATTTT. Its protein product is CASSPQGANNQPQHF. This chain uses TRBV7-9 with TRBJ1-5, with 8 bases that match TRBD1. From germline, CDR1 is SEHNR and CDR2 FQNEAQ (reference sequence). The CDR3 runs to 15 residues. V lost 5 bases and J lost 3; bases outside the gene matches: 6.

The V call is TRBV28, the J call TRBJ2-7; no definite D call. Between the trimmed V and J ends, which lost 3 bases and 3 bases, there was a span of 6 bases. CDR1 is MDHEN and CDR2 is SYDVKM in the germline V gene. This CDR3 spans 12 amino acids. The chain's CDR3 is CASSFPNYEQYF. CDR3 bases: TGTGCCAGCAGTTTCCCAAACTACGAGCAGTACTTC.

This chain joins TRBV28 and TRBJ1-2, with D unresolved. This CDR3 contains 13 residues. Germline V gene lookup returns CDR1 MDHEN and CDR2 SYDVKM. Between the trimmed V and J ends, which lost 7 bases and 0 bases, there was a span of 9 bases. Here the CDR3 reads CASIPSANYGYTF. For the CDR3, the DNA is TGTGCCAGCATCCCTTCAGCTAACTATGGCTACACCTTC.

This chain links TRBV29-1 with TRBJ1-2; D gene ambiguous. CDR3 size: 13 residues. Trimming removed 6 bases at V and 2 bases at J, with 13 bases between. Germline-derived CDR1 and CDR2 are SQVTM and ANQGSEA. The CDR3, as DNA: TGCAGCGTAATGGACGGAAAGAACTATGGCTACACCTTC. Translating gives CSVMDGKNYGYTF. Full variable domain (missing parts from reference TRBV29-1 and TRBJ1-2): SAVISQKPSRDICQRGTSLTIQCQVDSQVTMMFWYRQQPGQSLTLIATANQGSEATYESGFVIDKFPISRPNLTFSTLTVSNMSPEDSSIYLCSVMDGKNYGYTFGSGTRLTVV.

This chain uses TRBV9 with TRBJ1-2; D is ambiguous. CDR1 is SGDLS, CDR2 YYNGEE, per germline. The CDR3 contains 13 residues. With 0 bases removed from V and 2 bases from J, the gap between germline ends came to 5 bases. The CDR3 spells CASSVEQNYGYTF. CDR3 DNA: TGTGCCAGCAGCGTAGAACAGAACTATGGCTACACCTTC.

The V and J genes are TRBV27 and TRBJ2-1; no clear D gene. V lost 2 bases to trimming and J lost 6 bases, with 8 bases between them. The CDR3 spans 13 residues. Germline V gives CDR1 MNHEY, CDR2 SMNVEV (reference sequence). The CDR3 nucleotides read TGTGCCAGCAGTTTACTATTGGGCAATGAGCAGTTCTTC. This translates into CASSLLLGNEQFF.

This chain links TRBV9 with TRBJ2-2; D call uncertain. Between the trimmed V and J ends, which lost 4 bases and 0 bases, there was a span of 16 bases. The CDR3 is made up of 17 amino acids. The germline gives CDR1 SGDLS, CDR2 YYNGEE. The CDR3 DNA sequence: TGTGCCAGCAGCACCCCCCGACATACCTCGAACACCGGGGAGCTGTTTTTT. Translating gives CASSTPRHTSNTGELFF.

This chain uses TRBV10-3 with TRBJ2-7; D remains unclear. The CDR3 totals 11 residues. The V gene's germline CDR1 is ENHRY and CDR2 SYGVKD. V gave up 0 bases and J gave up 9 bases, with 6 bases separating them. CDR3 coding DNA: TGTGCCATCAGTGAGTCAGACCTGCAGTACTTC. This encodes CAISESDLQYF.

This clone was found many times. The CDR3 DNA follows: TGTGCCAGCAGTGAAGACGTCCCTTCGGAAAAACTGTTTTTT. This codes for CASSEDVPSEKLFF. This chain joins TRBV2 and TRBJ1-4; D uncertain. The CDR3 contains 14 residues. Germline CDR1 SNHLY, CDR2 FYNNEI. The V end lost 1 base, the J end lost 8 bases, and 11 bases lay between the germline ends.

This chain links TRBV23-1 with TRBJ1-2; D is unresolved. TRBV23-1 is filed as an ORF, its function uncertain. The CDR3 loop spans 12 amino acids. Between the trimmed V and J ends, which lost 3 bases and 6 bases, there was a span of 8 bases. In DNA form, the CDR3 reads TGCGCCAGCAGTCACAGCACTAATGGCTACACCTTC. Its translation is CASSHSTNGYTF.

J is TRBJ2-1 and V is TRBV29-1; 12 bases fit TRBD2. The CDR3 is 17 amino acids. Germline V lookup: CDR1 SQVTM, CDR2 ANQGSEA. With 7 bases clipped from V and 5 bases from J, the junction kept 15 bases outside the gene matches. CDR3 coding DNA: TGCAGCGGAGAGGGACTAGCGGGCCGAAAGAGTAACAATGAGCAGTTCTTC. Amino acids: CSGEGLAGRKSNNEQFF.